Sequencing of this TCR beta chain was carried out in a study of cytomegalovirus exposure and HLA in healthy donors. At the level of the study: Earlier, roughly 120 million unique TCR beta sequences were recovered from 200 million or so T cells by an analysis. Study conclusions and caveats: Previously analyzed data showed that most TCR beta V segments were productive at a frequency of about 87% or about 30%. TCR beta chains associated with HLA were, in a later analysis, more clonally expanded than equally common others. A few of the chains that were CMV-associated were confirmed in vitro to be specific for CMV antigens.

The PCR was carried out with 60 Vbeta primers and 13 Jbeta primers. The protocol was immunoSEQ multiplex PCR, while the TCRdb copy is restricted to in-frame clones and leaves out a portion. The table records about 120,000 clones, roughly 15% of them present only once. CDR3 length equals 11 residues. Trimming took 4 bases from V and 6 from J; bases not matched to a gene: 2. Germline loops: CDR1 SQVTM, CDR2 ANQGSEA. Turning to this clone: As yet, its antigen is unknown.

This chain uses TRBV29-1 with TRBJ1-1; 7 bases are shared with TRBD1. The clonotype comes from a female donor in good health and CMV-seropositive. The sequenced material came from PBMCs. The DNA of the CDR3 is TGCAGCGTTGTCAGGGGGGCTGAAGCTTTCTTT. It specifies CSVVRGAEAFF.